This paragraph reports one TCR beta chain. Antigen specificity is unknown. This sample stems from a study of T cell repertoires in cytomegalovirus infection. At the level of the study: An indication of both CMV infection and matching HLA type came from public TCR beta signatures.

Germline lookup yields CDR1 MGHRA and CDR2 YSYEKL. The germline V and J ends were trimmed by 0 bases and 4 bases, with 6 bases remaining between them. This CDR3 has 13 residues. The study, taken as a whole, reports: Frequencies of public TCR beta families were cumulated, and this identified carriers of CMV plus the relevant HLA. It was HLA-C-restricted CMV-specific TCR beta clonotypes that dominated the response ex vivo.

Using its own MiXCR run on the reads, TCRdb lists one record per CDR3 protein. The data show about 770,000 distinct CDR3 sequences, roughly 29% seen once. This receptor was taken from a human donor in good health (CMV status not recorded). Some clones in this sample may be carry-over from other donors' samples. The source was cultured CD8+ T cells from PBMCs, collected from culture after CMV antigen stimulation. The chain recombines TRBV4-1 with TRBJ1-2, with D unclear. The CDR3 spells CASSQDPLYGYTF. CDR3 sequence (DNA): TGCGCCAGCAGCCAAGATCCGCTCTATGGCTACACCTTC.